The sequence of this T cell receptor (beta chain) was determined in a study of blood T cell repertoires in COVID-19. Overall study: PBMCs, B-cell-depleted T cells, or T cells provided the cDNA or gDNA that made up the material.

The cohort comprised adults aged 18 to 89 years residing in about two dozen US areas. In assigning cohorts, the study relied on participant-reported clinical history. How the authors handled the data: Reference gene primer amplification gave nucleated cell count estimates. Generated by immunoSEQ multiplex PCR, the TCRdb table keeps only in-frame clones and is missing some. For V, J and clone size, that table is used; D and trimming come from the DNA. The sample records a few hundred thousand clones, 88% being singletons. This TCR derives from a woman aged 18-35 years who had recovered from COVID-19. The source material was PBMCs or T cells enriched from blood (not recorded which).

In DNA form, the CDR3 reads TGCGCCAGCAGCCAACTTACTAGCGGGGGGGCCGAGGAGCCCCATGAGCAGTTCTTC. Translated: CASSQLTSGGAEEPHEQFF. V is TRBV4-1 and J is TRBJ2-1; 13 positions agree with TRBD2. CDR1 is MGHRA, CDR2 YSYEKL, per germline. Germline trimming cut 2 bases from V and 8 bases from J; bases unmatched to any gene: 15. This CDR3 is built from 19 residues.